This T cell receptor (beta chain) was recovered during a study of blood T cells in healthy people across ages (dated by TCRdb to about 2015). For context, the study as a whole: In model experiments, roughly one uniquely barcoded TCR beta cDNA molecule per two T cells was captured by template switching. Using deep sequencing normalized with unique cDNA molecular identifiers, the study measured how TCR beta repertoire diversity changes with age. Two additional independent replicas of 1 million unique cDNA reads from the same blood draw were analyzed for two donors (one aged 18 to 30 and one aged 80 or older). The donors were split into four age groups: young (average roughly 15 years), middle-aged (39), aged (about 62) and long-lived (about 82). Donors of different ages were randomly distributed across sequencing lanes to avoid experimental bias. Study-level results and caveats: Estimates of total diversity from one million sequenced T cells were regarded as lower bounds and underestimates. Conclusive comparison of naive and antigen-experienced compartments was prevented by the profiling of bulk unsorted PBMCs. Observed TCR beta diversity per million T cells fell roughly linearly with age, and a significant reduction was already apparent by age around 40. Because donor CMV infection status was unknown, age-related changes in expanded clonotypes were potentially confounded. A strong correlation was found between observed TCR beta diversity and the percentage of naive T cells measured by flow cytometry. Compared with the aged group, the long-lived group had more naive CD4+ T cells, fewer expanded clones and increased TCR diversity, suggesting age selection.

Receptor libraries were prepared by 5' RACE. These reads were obtained on an Illumina HiSeq 2500. A second 7 to 11 cycle PCR used a sample-barcoded 5' primer and a J-beta primer mix. A unique molecular identifier was introduced onto each TCR beta cDNA molecule by a template-switch 5' adaptor carrying 12 random nucleotides. At least 3 million CDR3-containing paired-end reads were obtained from each sample. All of the RNA was converted into first-strand cDNA using the Mint cDNA synthesis kit, with a TRBC-specific oligonucleotide serving as the primer. After uracil-DNA glycosylase treatment, a first 18-cycle PCR used universal primers M1SS and BC2_uni_R on all cDNA. The authors' pipeline ran thus. Each sample was normalized by randomly selecting 1 million high-quality reads, each carrying a distinct molecular identifier. Reads with shared molecular identifiers were discarded instead of being binned into consensus sequences. MiTCR, run with a Q25 quality threshold and the strictest error-elimination algorithm, handled CDR3 identification, clonotype clustering and error correction. A nonparametric unseen species model with Euler transformation was used to estimate lower-bound total TCR beta diversity. Using fastp at Q25 and MiXCR, TCRdb reprocessed the public reads and kept productive beta chains. Rows matching on CDR3 protein sequence are summarized as one entry with the most common DNA and genes. The authors' filters were not applied to this entry. A total of about 1.6 million distinct CDR3 sequences appear in this sample, about 31% of them only once. The top ten hold over 9% of the sample.

With regard to this clonotype: Its antigen is currently not known. It has no much larger one-base neighbor in the sample; base qualities were not kept.

Donors were 39 systemically healthy Caucasian individuals from Russia aged roughly 6 to 90 years. Each donor gave 9.5 to 10 milliliters of peripheral blood, drawn into EDTA-treated Vacutainer tubes. Ficoll-Paque density-gradient centrifugation was used to isolate PBMCs, with at least 7 million obtained per sample. Total RNA, at least 6 micrograms per sample, was extracted from PBMCs with Trizol reagent. Naive CD45RAhigh/CD27high T cell percentages were measured by flow cytometry on a PBMC aliquot from every donor. The source of this sequence is a woman aged 25 to 39 in good health. Sequencing was done on a sample of blood.

The CDR3 has the sequence CATSDARGTYNEQFF. Here is the DNA: TGTGCCACCAGTGATGCACGGGGCACTTACAATGAGCAGTTCTTC. The sequence joins TRBV24-1 to TRBJ2-1; the D gene is possibly TRBD1 or TRBD2, each agreeing over 5 bases. The CDR3 holds 15 amino acids from the cysteine to the phenylalanine. The DNA shown is the 45-base CDR3, in frame from base 1. Trimming costs V 3 bases and J 4 bases, and their ends lie 12 bases apart. According to the germline V gene, CDR1 reads KGHDR and CDR2 reads SFDVKD.